One and the same sample provided the 18 T cell receptor beta chains below, sequenced in a study of blood T cell repertoires in COVID-19. Only in-frame clones appear in the TCRdb table, and some are missing; sequencing was by immunoSEQ multiplex PCR. The sample contains roughly 130,000 clones, roughly four fifths of which appear only once. The sample consisted of peripheral blood. These receptors were collected from a man in his forties with active or convalescent COVID-19.

This clone was found a few times. V and J are TRBV7-2 and TRBJ1-1, with 7 nucleotides matching TRBD1. This CDR3 region has 14 residues. Looked up from germline, CDR1 is SGHTA and CDR2 is FQGNSA. V shed 4 bases, J shed 4 bases, and the junction held 6 bases outside the gene matches. This CDR3 is CASSSRDRRTEAFF. As DNA, the CDR3 is TGTGCCAGCAGCTCCCGGGACAGACGCACTGAAGCTTTCTTT. Combining the CDR3 with reference TRBV7-2 and TRBJ1-1 gives the whole variable domain GAGVSQSPSNKVTEKGKDVELRCDPISGHTALYWYRQSLGQGLEFLIYFQGNSAPDKSGLPSDRFSAERTGGSVSTLTIQRTQQEDSAVYLCASSSRDRRTEAFFGQGTRLTVV.

This chain uses TRBV5-1 with TRBJ2-7; D not resolved. V was pared by 0 bases and J by 5 bases, with 15 bases between. The CDR3 length is 15 residues. Germline V gene data show CDR1 as SGHRS and CDR2 as YFSETQ. The CDR3 reads CASSLVGELMNEQYF. The DNA of the CDR3 is TGCGCCAGCAGCTTGGTAGGAGAGCTTATGAACGAGCAGTACTTC. Complete variable domain (other parts from reference TRBV5-1 and TRBJ2-7): KAGVTQTPRYLIKTRGQQVTLSCSPISGHRSVSWYQQTPGQGLQFLFEYFSETQRNKGNFPGRFSGRQFSNSRSEMNVSTLELGDSALYLCASSLVGELMNEQYFGPGTRLTVT.

This clone was seen a single time. One junction end disagrees with the germline gene, perhaps due to a read error. The chain is built from TRBV7-2 and TRBJ2-6; TRBD2 matches at 8 bases. The germline CDR1 and CDR2 sequences are SGHTA and FQGNSA. The CDR3 spans 19 residues. CDR3 DNA: TGTGCCAGCAGCCTAGCCGGGACTAGGGACCGCTCTGGGGCCAACGTCCTGACTTTC. Translation gives CASSLAGTRDRSGANVLTF. The full variable domain, completed using reference TRBV7-2 and TRBJ2-6, is GAGVSQSPSNKVTEKGKDVELRCDPISGHTALYWYRQSLGQGLEFLIYFQGNSAPDKSGLPSDRFSAERTGGSVSTLTIQRTQQEDSAVYLCASSLAGTRDRSGANVLTFGAGSRLTVL.

This clone was seen more than once but under ten times. V gene TRBV30 combines with J gene TRBJ2-4; 7 nucleotides match TRBD2. The J segment lost 3 bases and the V segment lost 5 bases, leaving 10 bases of the junction unmatched. CDR3 size: 15 residues. Germline V gene data show CDR1 as GTSNPN and CDR2 as SVGIG (reference sequence). This CDR3 is CAWGGRDLGKNIQYF. Written as DNA, the CDR3 is TGTGCCTGGGGGGGGAGGGATCTAGGCAAAAACATTCAGTACTTC.

As for this clone: The same CDR3 can be traced to other DNA sequences in this sample. The chain carries TRBV6-5 and TRBJ1-2, with a tentative D call TRBD1 (5 bases). This CDR3 comprises 14 residues. Germline-derived CDR1 and CDR2 are MNHEY and SVGAGI. Between the trimmed V and J ends, which lost 9 bases and 4 bases, there was a span of 18 bases. DNA of the CDR3: TGTGCCAGTAATACCGGGGGGGGGATCTATGGCTACACCTTC. Its protein product is CASNTGGGIYGYTF.

The CDR3 region has the DNA TGCAGCGTTGGGGAGACTCAAGAGACCCAGTACTTC. Residues: CSVGETQETQYF. The chain combines TRBV29-1 with TRBJ2-5; D is perhaps TRBD2 (5 bases). This CDR3 is 12 amino acids long. Trimming removed 4 bases at V and 2 bases at J, with 8 bases between. Germline V gene data show CDR1 as SQVTM and CDR2 as ANQGSEA.

The rearrangement links TRBV19 to TRBJ2-1, with 9 positions matching TRBD1. Germline V gene lookup returns CDR1 LNHDA and CDR2 SQIVND (reference sequence). Trimming removed 3 bases from V and 6 bases from J; junction bases left unmatched: 6. The CDR3 consists of 15 residues. Here the CDR3 DNA reads TGTGCCAGTAGTATCGATCCGGACAGGGGCAATGAGCAGTTCTTC. It yields the protein CASSIDPDRGNEQFF.

This clone has just a few counts. The chain uses TRBV10-2 and TRBJ2-7; TRBD1 is a possible D gene (6 bases). This CDR3 is 15 amino acids long. The ends were cut back, 8 bases at V and 0 bases at J, with 17 bases in the middle. Per germline, CDR1 WSHSY and CDR2 SAAADI. In nucleotides, the CDR3 is TGCGCCAGCTCCGGCCAGGGGCTAACCTCCTACGAGCAGTACTTC. It yields the protein CASSGQGLTSYEQYF.

About this clone itself: Other DNA sequences of this sample code for an identical CDR3. The chain links TRBV18 to TRBJ1-2; a weak D match, TRBD1 (5 bases). With 3 bases removed from V and 2 bases from J, the gap between germline ends came to 7 bases. The CDR3 has 13 residues. The germline V gene encodes CDR1 KGHSH and CDR2 LQKENI. CDR3: CASSPGGNYGYTF. CDR3 nucleotide sequence: TGTGCCAGCTCACCTGGGGGGAACTATGGCTACACCTTC.

This chain links TRBV5-1 with TRBJ2-7; TRBD1 aligns across 9 bases. Germline CDR1 is SGHRS and CDR2 is YFSETQ. The ends lost 4 bases at V and 5 bases at J; junction bases unmatched: 4. The CDR3 sequence is 13 residues long. The CDR3 sequence is CASSLGQGNEQYF. The CDR3 DNA is TGCGCCAGCAGCCTGGGACAGGGAAACGAGCAGTACTTC.

The V call is TRBV5-1, the J call TRBJ2-2, with 7 bases aligning to TRBD1. The CDR3 loop spans 14 amino acids. V was pared by 5 bases and J by 4 bases, with 5 bases of the junction left unmatched. CDR1 SGHRS and CDR2 YFSETQ come from the germline V gene. CDR3 amino acids: CASSVQGSTGELFF. For the CDR3, the DNA is TGCGCCAGCAGTGTACAGGGGTCCACCGGGGAGCTGTTTTTT.

In DNA, the CDR3 is TGTGCCAGCAGCCCCCGGGAAGGGTCTCCTGAAGCTTTCTTT. It is translated as CASSPREGSPEAFF. This chain joins TRBV7-9 and TRBJ1-1; D gene ambiguous. V lost 5 bases, J lost 6 bases, and 16 bases lay in between. The CDR3 is 14 residues long. Germline V gene sequence: CDR1 SEHNR, CDR2 FQNEAQ (reference sequence).

The chain is built from TRBV7-9 and TRBJ1-3; possibly TRBD1 for D (5 bases). The CDR3 contains 12 residues. With 6 bases removed from V and 8 bases from J, the gap between germline ends came to 11 bases. Germline V CDR1 and CDR2: SEHNR, FQNEAQ (reference sequence). The DNA for the CDR3 is TGTGCCAGCAGTAGGAGGGGAGACACCATATATTTT. Translation: CASSRRGDTIYF. Filled out from reference TRBV7-9 and TRBJ1-3, the complete variable domain reads DTGVSQNPRHKITKRGQNVTFRCDPISEHNRLYWYRQTLGQGPEFLTYFQNEAQLEKSRLLSDRFSAERPKGSFSTLEIQRTEQGDSAMYLCASSRRGDTIYFGEGSWLTVV.

The rearrangement joins TRBV5-1 to TRBJ2-1; 8 nucleotides agree with TRBD1. This CDR3 has 16 amino acids. V lost 3 bases, J lost 8 bases, and 13 bases stayed unmatched. CDR1 is SGHRS and CDR2 is YFSETQ in the germline V gene. The CDR3, as DNA: TGCGCCAGCAGCTGGGCTCGGACAGGGTTTGGAGATGAGCAGTTCTTC. Translating gives CASSWARTGFGDEQFF.

This chain uses TRBV12-3 or TRBV12-4 with TRBJ2-1; no clear D. Between the trimmed V and J ends, which lost 5 bases and 7 bases, there was a span of 6 bases. This CDR3 region has 11 residues. In nucleotides, the CDR3 is TGTGCCAGCAGTGAGGCTAATGAGCAGTTCTTC. It codes for CASSEANEQFF.

The gene calls are TRBV4-1 and TRBJ2-7; 9 bases align to TRBD1. Germline-derived CDR1 and CDR2 are MGHRA and YSYEKL. After removal of 0 bases from V and 7 bases from J, the junction contained 7 bases not matched to a gene. The CDR3 extends over 15 amino acids. CDR3 bases: TGCGCCAGCAGCCAAGAACAGGGGGCGGTAGGGGAGCAGTACTTC. It encodes CASSQEQGAVGEQYF.

Worth noting for this clone: The sample has other DNA sequences that encode this CDR3 too. The J gene is TRBJ1-1, the V gene TRBV6-6; D not resolved. Germline V lookup: CDR1 MNHNY, CDR2 SVGAGI (reference sequence). The CDR3 is made up of 14 amino acids. The ends were cut back, 2 bases at V and 0 bases at J, with 7 bases in the middle. CDR3 DNA: TGTGCCAGCAGTTACGCCGAGTTGAACACTGAAGCTTTCTTT. Translating it yields CASSYAELNTEAFF.

The chain employs TRBV5-1 and TRBJ2-7; TRBD1 is a possible D gene (6 bases). This CDR3 is built from 13 residues. Per the germline V gene, CDR1 is SGHRS and CDR2 is YFSETQ. Trimming stripped 0 bases from V and 4 bases from J, with 8 bases between. CDR3 residues: CASSLGTGYEQYF. The CDR3 region has the DNA TGCGCCAGCAGCTTGGGAACAGGGTACGAGCAGTACTTC.